The 19 T cell receptor beta chains reported below all come from one sample, sequenced in a study of beta chain features in type 1 diabetes. Findings and limits, study-wide: Among patients with Type 1 diabetes, TCRB CDR3s were moderately but significantly shorter in every one of the four CD4+ subsets.

Expressed TCRB transcripts were sequenced after all isolated RNA was converted to cDNA. Using immunoSEQ multiplex PCR, the repertoire was profiled, and TCRdb retains in-frame clones only, with some absent. The sample has 640,000 or so clones; about 14% are singletons. These receptors' targets are unknown. Sequenced material: naive CD4+ T cells from blood. These receptors came from a man aged 18 to 30 with type 1 diabetes.

The rearrangement uses TRBV7-9 and TRBJ2-1, with 10 bases matching TRBD1. Germline CDR1 reads SEHNR; CDR2 reads FQNEAQ (reference sequence). With V trimmed by 0 bases and J by 4 bases, 6 bases remained unmatched. The CDR3 runs to 17 residues. Here the CDR3 reads CASSLAFGTGVYNEQFF. The CDR3 DNA reads TGTGCCAGCAGCTTAGCTTTCGGGACAGGGGTTTACAATGAGCAGTTCTTC. Full variable domain (outside the CDR3, taken from reference TRBV7-9 and TRBJ2-1): DTGVSQNPRHKITKRGQNVTFRCDPISEHNRLYWYRQTLGQGPEFLTYFQNEAQLEKSRLLSDRFSAERPKGSFSTLEIQRTEQGDSAMYLCASSLAFGTGVYNEQFFGPGTRLTVL.

This clone occurred a few times. This sequence joins TRBV9 and TRBJ2-7, with a possible D match to TRBD1 (6 bases). The V end lost 3 bases, the J end lost 3 bases, and 10 bases lay between the germline ends. The V gene's germline CDR1 is SGDLS and CDR2 YYNGEE. There are 13 residues in the CDR3. The CDR3 reads CASSGDRYYEQYF. The DNA for the CDR3 is TGTGCCAGCAGCGGCGACAGGTACTACGAGCAGTACTTC.

This clone has a handful of counts. The chain couples TRBV7-2 to TRBJ2-3; D is ambiguous. The V and J ends lost 2 bases and 2 bases respectively, with 8 bases between them. This CDR3 region has 14 residues. Germline V CDR1 and CDR2: SGHTA, FQGNSA. CDR3 nucleotide sequence: TGTGCCAGCAGCTTAACTCGGGCCACAGATACGCAGTATTTT. It specifies CASSLTRATDTQYF.

To note about this clone: Since a much larger clone is just one base distant, this may be a read error. The sample contains more than one DNA sequence encoding this CDR3. The chain recombines TRBV7-9 with TRBJ2-1; no reliable D call. The length of the CDR3 is 11 residues. The germline V and J ends were trimmed by 3 bases and 3 bases, with 0 bases remaining between them. Germline CDR1 SEHNR, CDR2 FQNEAQ (reference sequence). The CDR3 bases are TGTGCCAGCAGCTTCTACAATGAGCAGTTCTTC. Amino acid sequence: CASSFYNEQFF.

This clone was counted only a few times. This rearrangement joins TRBV2 to TRBJ1-1; perhaps TRBD1 as D (5 bases). The germline CDR1 and CDR2 sequences are SNHLY and FYNNEI. Deletions cut 6 bases from V and 0 bases from J, with 11 bases between. The CDR3 has 14 amino acids. The CDR3 region is CASSPGTMNTEAFF. The CDR3 region has the DNA TGTGCCAGCAGCCCAGGGACTATGAACACTGAAGCTTTCTTT.

This clone was found a few times. The V call is TRBV2, the J call TRBJ2-1, with TRBD2 identical over 7 bases. Trimming took 4 bases from V and 2 from J; bases not matched to a gene: 5. In germline, CDR1 is SNHLY, CDR2 FYNNEI. The CDR3 is made up of 15 amino acids. Here the CDR3 reads CASSAQAGAYNEQFF. The CDR3 bases are TGTGCCAGCAGTGCGCAGGCGGGGGCCTACAATGAGCAGTTCTTC.

This clone was observed a few times. The genes are TRBV27 and TRBJ1-2; D might be TRBD1 (5 bases). V dropped 4 bases and J dropped 5 bases, with 23 bases sitting between them. The V gene's germline CDR1 is MNHEY and CDR2 SMNVEV (reference sequence). The CDR3 length is 17 residues. CDR3 region: CASSSQPGRQATYGYTF. CDR3 nucleotides: TGTGCCAGCAGTTCTCAACCGGGACGCCAAGCTACGTATGGCTACACCTTC.

The sample holds one count of this clone. In DNA, the CDR3 is TGTGCCAGCAGCGTCCGGGACAGGGTCGATGAGCAGTTCTTC. This gives the protein CASSVRDRVDEQFF. This chain links TRBV13 with TRBJ2-1; 9 bases are shared with TRBD1. The CDR3 length is 14 residues. The V segment lost 5 bases and the J segment 8 bases; nucleotides outside the gene matches: 7. CDR1 is PRHDT and CDR2 is FYEKMQ in the germline V gene (reference sequence).

This clone has a handful of counts. The chain is built from TRBV10-3 and TRBJ1-1, with D possibly TRBD1 on 5 matching bases. The V gene's germline CDR1 is ENHRY and CDR2 SYGVKD. CDR3 length: 13 residues. The germline V and J ends were trimmed by 0 bases and 11 bases, with 13 bases remaining between them. The DNA for the CDR3 is TGTGCCATCAGTGAGTCGTCGGCAGGGTTGGCTTTCTTT. The encoded protein is CAISESSAGLAFF.

This clone was recorded a few times. Other nucleotide sequences in the sample specify the same CDR3. This chain connects TRBV9 to TRBJ1-1; tentative D call: TRBD1 (5 bases). The CDR3 totals 15 residues. V dropped 1 base and J dropped 1 base, with 11 bases sitting between them. Germline-derived CDR1 and CDR2 are SGDLS and YYNGEE. In DNA, the CDR3 is TGTGCCAGCAGCGTACGGACATCCCCGAACACTGAAGCTTTCTTT. Translated, it gives CASSVRTSPNTEAFF.

This chain links TRBV20-1 with TRBJ1-2; 7 bases map to TRBD1. The CDR3 has 11 amino acids. The germline V gene has CDR1 DFQATT and CDR2 SNEGSKA (reference sequence). The V segment lost 5 bases and the J segment 7 bases; nucleotides outside the gene matches: 4. The CDR3 bases are TGCAGTGCTTCGTCAGGGGGTGGCTACACCTTC. Its protein product is CSASSGGGYTF.

The chain is built from TRBV4-2 and TRBJ2-1; 9 bases map to TRBD2. This CDR3 has 17 amino acids. With V trimmed by 1 base and J by 6 bases, 10 bases remained unmatched. In germline, CDR1 is LGHNA, CDR2 YNFKEQ. The CDR3 region has the DNA TGTGCCAGCAGCCAAGCTGGCGGCGGGGGGGATCGCAATGAGCAGTTCTTC. Protein: CASSQAGGGGDRNEQFF.

This chain links TRBV4-1 with TRBJ2-5; D is ambiguous. The CDR3 is 15 residues long. V was shortened by 2 bases and J by 5 bases, with 15 bases between the two germline ends. Germline V gene lookup returns CDR1 MGHRA and CDR2 YSYEKL. CDR3: CASSQQRAVEETQYF. CDR3 DNA sequence: TGCGCCAGCAGCCAACAGCGAGCCGTCGAGGAGACCCAGTACTTC.

This clone has only a few counts. The chain joins TRBV5-1 to TRBJ2-2; possible D gene TRBD2, 6 bases. The CDR3 is 15 residues long. Trimming pared 8 bases from V and 0 bases from J, leaving 14 bases between. Germline-derived CDR1 and CDR2 are SGHRS and YFSETQ. The CDR3 loop reads CASSPLATNTGELFF. The CDR3, as DNA: TGCGCCAGTTCCCCCCTAGCGACGAACACCGGGGAGCTGTTTTTT.

This chain links TRBV19 with TRBJ2-7; possible D gene TRBD1, 5 bases. Trimming shortened V by 6 bases and J by 3 bases, and 12 bases separated the two germline ends. CDR3 length: 13 amino acids. Germline V lookup: CDR1 LNHDA, CDR2 SQIVND (reference sequence). DNA of the CDR3: TGTGCCAGTAGAAGCCAGGGTAACTACGAGCAGTACTTC. Translated, it gives CASRSQGNYEQYF. The whole variable domain, filled in from reference TRBV19 and TRBJ2-7, reads DGGITQSPKYLFRKEGQNVTLSCEQNLNHDAMYWYRQDPGQGLRLIYYSQIVNDFQKGDIAEGYSVSREKKESFPLTVTSAQKNPTAFYLCASRSQGNYEQYFGPGTRLTVT.

This clone was counted a few times. The chain carries TRBV4-2 and TRBJ2-3; 8 bases agree with TRBD2. This CDR3 is built from 14 residues. V lost 6 bases and J lost 4; bases outside the gene matches: 6. CDR1 and CDR2 from the germline V gene are LGHNA and YNFKEQ. The CDR3 loop is CASSSGLASDTQYF. For the CDR3, the DNA is TGTGCCAGCAGTAGTGGACTAGCCTCAGATACGCAGTATTTT.

The rearrangement links TRBV30 to TRBJ1-2; no reliable D call. Trimming pared 2 bases from V and 3 bases from J, leaving 13 bases between. The germline CDR1 and CDR2 sequences are GTSNPN and SVGIG (reference sequence). This CDR3 is built from 14 residues. The CDR3: CAWSKGYGDYGYTF. DNA of the CDR3: TGTGCCTGGAGTAAAGGTTACGGTGACTATGGCTACACCTTC.

V and J are TRBV7-2 and TRBJ2-7; D might be TRBD1 (6 bases). The CDR3 consists of 14 residues. Trimming removed 5 bases at V and 4 bases at J, with 15 bases between. Looked up from germline, CDR1 is SGHTA and CDR2 is FQGNSA. The CDR3 nucleotides are TGTGCCAGCAGCCAACAGGGTGGCGCGTACGAGCAGTACTTC. It translates to CASSQQGGAYEQYF. Full variable domain (rest looked up from reference TRBV7-2 and TRBJ2-7): GAGVSQSPSNKVTEKGKDVELRCDPISGHTALYWYRQSLGQGLEFLIYFQGNSAPDKSGLPSDRFSAERTGGSVSTLTIQRTQQEDSAVYLCASSQQGGAYEQYFGPGTRLTVT.

The chain uses TRBV27 and TRBJ2-7; possibly TRBD1 or TRBD2 for D (5 bases each). This CDR3 spans 16 amino acids. From germline, CDR1 is MNHEY and CDR2 SMNVEV (reference sequence). The V end was cut by 1 base, the J end by 3 bases, with 16 bases between. The CDR3 nucleotides are TGTGCCAGCAGTTTATTTGGCCGGCTGGGGGACTACGAGCAGTACTTC. Protein: CASSLFGRLGDYEQYF.